The clone carrying this T cell receptor (beta chain) was recorded at least ten times. Its specificity is unknown. The data were taken from a study of human T cells and chemical hapten exposure. Overall study context: The study traced per-sample TCR yield variation mainly to small differences in pooled library volumes. Study-wide findings and caveats: TCRs above 1 in 1000 frequency did not change with DPC sensitization.

The sample's time point: healthy volunteer bleed at 6 weeks. From whole blood left unfractionated, total RNA was extracted. The library attached unique molecular identifiers to individual cDNA molecules. MiXCR was run by TCRdb on the RACE reads, yielding one entry per CDR3 protein. Altogether roughly 80,000 distinct CDR3 sequences are present, approximately 8.6% being singletons, with the ten largest covering 1.7%. Germline CDR1 is MGHDK and CDR2 is SYGVNS. Trimming pared 2 bases from V and 5 bases from J, leaving 15 bases between. The CDR3 is 15 amino acids. This TCR derives from a female donor in good health. Some clones in this sample may be carry-over from other donors' samples. The sequenced sample consisted of whole blood. This chain joins TRBV25-1 and TRBJ1-1; D gene unclear. The CDR3: CASSERFNGGTEAFF. The CDR3 coding sequence is TGTGCCAGCAGTGAACGTTTCAACGGAGGTACTGAAGCTTTCTTT. Drawing the rest from reference TRBV25-1 and TRBJ1-1, the complete variable domain is EADIYQTPRYLVIGTGKKITLECSQTMGHDKMYWYQQDPGMELHLIHYSYGVNSTEKGDLSSESTVSRIRTEHFPLTLESARPSHTSQYLCASSERFNGGTEAFFGQGTRLTVV.